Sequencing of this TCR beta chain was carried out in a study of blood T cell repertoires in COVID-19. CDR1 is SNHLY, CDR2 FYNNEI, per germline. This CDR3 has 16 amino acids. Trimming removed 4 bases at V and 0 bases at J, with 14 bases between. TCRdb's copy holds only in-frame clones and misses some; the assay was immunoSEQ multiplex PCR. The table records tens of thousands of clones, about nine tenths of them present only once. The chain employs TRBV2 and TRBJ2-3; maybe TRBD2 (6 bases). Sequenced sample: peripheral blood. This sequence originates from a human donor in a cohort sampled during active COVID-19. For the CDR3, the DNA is TGTGCCAGCAGTGGGGTAGGCGGGGCGAGCACAGATACGCAGTATTTT. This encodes CASSGVGGASTDTQYF.